These 8 T cell receptor beta chains were all obtained from the same sample, sequenced in a study of blood T cell repertoires in COVID-19. Assay: immunoSEQ multiplex PCR; the TCRdb copy retains only in-frame clones and omits some. The data show a few hundred thousand clones, roughly nine tenths seen once. The sequenced material came from peripheral blood. The receptors stem from a woman aged 30 to 39 with COVID-19, enrolled during active disease.

V and J are TRBV6-5 and TRBJ2-3; D uncertain. Per the germline V gene, CDR1 is MNHEY and CDR2 is SVGAGI. There are 14 residues in the CDR3. V was pared by 11 bases and J by 5 bases, with 20 bases between. The CDR3 DNA follows: TGTGCCGGCCCCGGATCCTGGGCAGGAGATACGCAGTATTTT. Protein: CAGPGSWAGDTQYF.

This chain joins TRBV2 and TRBJ2-1; D not resolved. Germline CDR1 and CDR2: SNHLY and FYNNEI. The CDR3 has 18 residues. Deletions cut 5 bases from V and 4 bases from J, with 24 bases between. The CDR3 DNA sequence: TGTGCCAGCAGTAACCCCTTGTCGCAGGTTACACTGTACAATGAGCAGTTCTTC. This gives the protein CASSNPLSQVTLYNEQFF.

The chain is built from TRBV5-4 and TRBJ2-3; 10 positions match TRBD2. CDR1 and CDR2 from the germline V gene are SGHNT and YYREEE (reference sequence). This CDR3 has 13 residues. The J segment lost 4 bases and the V segment lost 9 bases, leaving 5 bases of the junction unmatched. CDR3 sequence: CATSLAGSDTQYF. CDR3 DNA sequence: TGTGCCACCTCACTAGCGGGGTCAGATACGCAGTATTTT. The whole variable domain, remainder taken from reference TRBV5-4 and TRBJ2-3, is ETGVTQSPTHLIKTRGQQVTLRCSSQSGHNTVSWYQQALGQGPQFIFQYYREEENGRGNFPPRFSGLQFPNYSSELNVNALELDDSALYLCATSLAGSDTQYFGPGTRLTVL.

This rearrangement joins TRBV5-1 to TRBJ2-3; 9 bases fit TRBD2. Per germline, CDR1 SGHRS and CDR2 YFSETQ. The trim removed 1 base at V and 2 bases at J, leaving 8 bases unmatched. This CDR3 spans 17 amino acids. The CDR3 is CASSLLRGGGATDTQYF. For the CDR3, the DNA is TGCGCCAGCAGCTTGTTAAGGGGCGGGGGGGCCACAGATACGCAGTATTTT.

This sequence joins TRBV4-2 and TRBJ2-7; a weak D match, TRBD1 (6 bases). Germline values: CDR1 LGHNA, CDR2 YNFKEQ. The CDR3 is made up of 14 amino acids. Trimming left V 11 bases short and J 3 bases short, with 20 bases between. In nucleotides, the CDR3 is TGTGCCGTCAGTAGCACGGACAGAGACTACGAGCAGTACTTC. This encodes CAVSSTDRDYEQYF.

V is TRBV11-2 and J is TRBJ2-3, with 7 bases matching TRBD1. Germline lookup yields CDR1 SGHAT and CDR2 FQNNGV. The CDR3 extends over 15 amino acids. Trimming at V came to 2 bases and at J to 5 bases, leaving 7 bases not matched to a gene. The CDR3 DNA sequence: TGTGCCAGCAGCTTAACGGCAGGGGGTATAGATACGCAGTATTTT. It codes for CASSLTAGGIDTQYF.

V usage is TRBV18 and J usage is TRBJ1-2; D is perhaps TRBD1 (6 bases). The length of the CDR3 is 17 residues. CDR1 is KGHSH and CDR2 is LQKENI in the germline V gene. Trimming took off 4 bases at V and 8 bases at J, with 26 bases between the two ends. The CDR3 sequence is CASSQLRVPDSVGGYTF. Here the CDR3 DNA reads TGTGCCAGCTCACAGTTGAGGGTACCGGACAGCGTAGGAGGCTACACCTTC.

Here the CDR3 DNA reads TGCAGCGTTACAGGGTATGAGCAGTTCTTC. It is translated as CSVTGYEQFF. The chain couples TRBV29-1 to TRBJ2-1, with D possibly TRBD1 on 6 matching bases. V shed 5 bases and J shed 8 bases, with 7 bases lying between them. The CDR3 length is 10 residues. Germline lookup yields CDR1 SQVTM and CDR2 ANQGSEA.